The 9 T cell receptor beta chains below all came from one sample that was sequenced in a study of OX40 agonist ivuxolimab in advanced cancers. TCRdb keeps only in-frame clones here, not all; method: immunoSEQ multiplex PCR. Among 5,500 to 7,000 clones listed, less than 75% were seen once. Sequenced material: CD4+ or CD8+ T cells sorted from blood, taken in a trial of the OX40 agonist ivuxolimab. All receptors derive from an adult with an advanced solid tumor such as melanoma, head and neck, liver or kidney cancer.

To note about this clone: A junction boundary mismatches the germline segment, possibly from a read error. V is TRBV5-6 and J is TRBJ1-1; D remains unclear. Germline-derived CDR1 and CDR2 are SGHDT and YYEEEE. This CDR3 contains 13 residues. CDR3 sequence reads: CASSLGPNTEAFF. The CDR3 bases are TGTGCCAGCAGTTTGGGCCCGAACACTGAAGCTTTCTTT.

The chain has TRBV12-5 and TRBJ2-7, with 7 bases lining up with TRBD1. This CDR3 spans 15 amino acids. Germline values: CDR1 LGHNT, CDR2 FRNRAP. Trimming removed 4 bases from V and 4 bases from J; junction bases left unmatched: 10. Here the CDR3 reads CASGYGTGVRYEQYF. The CDR3, as DNA: TGTGCTAGTGGTTACGGAACAGGGGTAAGGTACGAGCAGTACTTC.

The chain couples TRBV6-7 to TRBJ2-7; D uncertain. TRBV6-7 belongs to the ORF category, with a function that is uncertain. The V and J ends lost 5 bases and 3 bases respectively, with 17 bases between them. This CDR3 is built from 15 residues. The CDR3 spells CASSPSLNYRYEQYF. The CDR3 DNA follows: TGTGCCAGCAGTCCGTCACTGAACTACCGCTACGAGCAGTACTTC.

This clone was picked up a small number of times. The chain carries TRBV9 and TRBJ1-1; TRBD1 is a possible D gene (5 bases). Trimming took off 0 bases at V and 3 bases at J, with 12 bases between the two ends. Germline CDR1 SGDLS, CDR2 YYNGEE. The CDR3 is made up of 15 amino acids. For the CDR3, the DNA is TGTGCCAGCAGCGTAGTCCCGGGACCGTACACTGAAGCTTTCTTT. This encodes CASSVVPGPYTEAFF.

The J gene is TRBJ2-1, the V gene TRBV7-6, with 7 bases lining up with TRBD2. V was pared by 1 base and J by 6 bases, with 3 bases of the junction left unmatched. The CDR3 consists of 14 residues. Germline-derived CDR1 and CDR2 are SGHVS and FNYEAQ. The CDR3 nucleotides are TGTGCCAGCAGCTTAGGCGGGAGCATCAATGAGCAGTTCTTC. Translated: CASSLGGSINEQFF.

The rearrangement uses TRBV21-1 and TRBJ1-1. TRBV21-1 represents a pseudogene. The length of the CDR3 is 12 residues. DNA for the CDR3: TGTGCCAGCAGCAAAGAAGGGACTGAAGCTTTCTTT. As protein: CASSKEGTEAFF.

The genes are TRBV18 and TRBJ1-6, with TRBD1 matching over 9 bases. Germline CDR1 is KGHSH and CDR2 is LQKENI. CDR3 length: 15 residues. Trimming took 1 base from V and 5 from J; bases not matched to a gene: 0. CDR3 protein: CASSPRTGDNSPLHF. CDR3 bases: TGTGCCAGCTCACCACGGACAGGGGATAATTCACCCCTCCACTTT. Full variable domain (outside the CDR3, taken from reference TRBV18 and TRBJ1-6): NAGVMQNPRHLVRRRGQEARLRCSPMKGHSHVYWYRQLPEEGLKFMVYLQKENIIDESGMPKERFSAEFPKEGPSILRIQQVVRGDSAAYFCASSPRTGDNSPLHFGNGTRLTVT.

This clone is labeled large. The V call is TRBV20-1, the J call TRBJ1-2; D is perhaps TRBD1 (5 bases). The ends were cut back, 6 bases at V and 12 bases at J, with 17 bases in the middle. The CDR3 sequence is 11 residues long. Germline assignment: CDR1 DFQATT and CDR2 SNEGSKA (reference sequence). The CDR3 loop is CSARPFWGDTF. The CDR3 region has the DNA TGCAGTGCCCGACCTTTTTGGGGGGACACCTTC.

The V gene is TRBV7-9, the J gene TRBJ2-7, with 7 positions matching TRBD2. The CDR3 covers 14 residues. CDR1 and CDR2 (germline): SEHNR, FQNEAQ (reference sequence). Trimming cost V 7 bases and J 7 bases; bases outside gene matches: 13. CDR3: CASIPNAGAREQYF. In DNA, the CDR3 is TGTGCCAGCATTCCAAATGCGGGAGCGCGTGAGCAGTACTTC.